This T cell receptor (beta chain) was recovered during a study of cytomegalovirus exposure and HLA in healthy donors. Study information: About 180 million T cells yielded more than 90 million unique TCR beta sequences, as an earlier analysis found.

Germline V gives CDR1 KGHSH, CDR2 LQKENI. V was pared by 0 bases and J by 8 bases, with 9 bases of the junction left unmatched. This CDR3 has 16 amino acids. Vbeta (60) and Jbeta (13) primers were used in the PCR. Only in-frame clones appear in the TCRdb table, and some are missing; sequencing was by immunoSEQ multiplex PCR. This sample has 150,000 to 200,000 clones, with over 65% found just once. This clone was seen a few times. The sequenced material came from PBMCs. The V and J genes are TRBV18 and TRBJ2-1; TRBD2 matches 8 bases. This TCR came from a middle-aged man in good health and CMV-seropositive. CDR3 DNA: TGTGCCAGCTCACCACCGTTAAGCGGGAGAGGGTATGAGCAGTTCTTC. Protein product: CASSPPLSGRGYEQFF.